This TCR beta chain was captured in a study of a mutant IDH1 vaccine in newly diagnosed glioma. Study context: Treated individuals were approximately 62% male and roughly 40% female, averaging roughly 40 years of age. Study outcomes and limitations: Pseudoprogression showed no apparent link to changes in top peripheral T cell clonotypes.

Here immunoSEQ multiplex PCR was the method, and the copy in TCRdb shows in-frame clones only, minus some. The sample holds tens of thousands of clones, 65% to 85% seen once. Time point: baseline, week 1 (first vaccination visit). Regarding treatment: pre-vaccination baseline after standard-of-care therapy. Patients carried new grade 3 or 4 IDH1-mutant astrocytomas lacking nuclear ATRX. With regard to this clone: The antigen is undetermined.

CDR3 length equals 14 residues. Trimming removed 4 bases from V and 0 bases from J; junction bases left unmatched: 1. Germline V CDR1 and CDR2: SEHNR, FQNEAQ (reference sequence). The sample consisted of peripheral blood mononuclear cells (PBMCs), taken from a glioma patient treated with radiotherapy, temozolomide or both. The receptor was isolated from a woman under 30 with glioma. Some clones in this sample may be carry-over from other donors' samples. The chain is built from TRBV7-9 and TRBJ1-1; the match to TRBD1 covers 8 bases. The DNA for the CDR3 is TGTGCCAGCAGCTCAGGGGGCATGAACACTGAAGCTTTCTTT. The encoded protein is CASSSGGMNTEAFF.